The entry below describes one T cell receptor beta chain. The assay was immunoSEQ multiplex PCR, and TCRdb's table has in-frame clones only and misses some. The sample records approximately 97,000 clones, more than 85% being singletons. The data belong to a study of T cell responses to AZD1222 COVID-19 vaccine. The receptor was derived from an adult in good health. The sample was peripheral blood, taken on day 0 of AZD1222 vaccination.

The DNA for the CDR3 is TGTGCCACGGGGGGACAGGGGGCCAAGACCCAGTACTTC. It is translated as CATGGQGAKTQYF. The V and J genes are TRBV10-3 and TRBJ2-5; 12 bases match TRBD1. Looked up from germline, CDR1 is ENHRY and CDR2 is SYGVKD. The trim removed 10 bases at V and 6 bases at J, leaving 6 bases unmatched. The CDR3 spans 13 residues.